Detailed here is one T cell receptor (beta chain). The data originate from a study of control samples from healthy donors and cancer patients. Repertoires were generated with immunoSEQ multiplex PCR, while TCRdb's copy carries only in-frame clones and drops some. The profile shows some 120,000 clones, roughly 84% of them singletons. V was pared by 1 base and J by 4 bases, with 12 bases between. This CDR3 spans 15 amino acids. Germline V gene sequence: CDR1 LGHDT, CDR2 YNNKEL (reference sequence). This receptor was taken from a man younger than 35 in good health. The J gene is TRBJ2-3, the V gene TRBV3-1 (or the pseudogene TRBV3-2); possibly TRBD2 for D (5 bases). The sequencing input was blood. DNA for the CDR3: TGTGCCAGCAGCCAAGCGCCTCTCGGGGCAGATACGCAGTATTTT. It translates to CASSQAPLGADTQYF.